Each of the 25 T cell receptor beta chains below was sequenced from the same sample in a study of early T cells in non-severe SARS-CoV-2 infection. One entry per CDR3 protein results from TCRdb running MiXCR on the 5' RACE reads. The repertoire holds approximately 75,000 distinct CDR3 sequences, 4.6% seen once, with 3.6% in the top ten. This specimen was whole blood, taken at baseline. Receptors originate from an adult who was a healthcare worker with PCR-confirmed SARS-CoV-2 infection or an uninfected control (not recorded which). The donor label of this sample is uncertain.

This clonotype has ten or more counts. The chain is built from TRBV7-6 and TRBJ1-5, with D perhaps TRBD1 (6 bases). There are 19 residues in the CDR3. Germline CDR1 is SGHVS and CDR2 is FNYEAQ. V shed 1 base and J shed 4 bases, with 23 bases lying between them. The CDR3 nucleotides are TGTGCCAGCAGCTTAGGCCCGCAGGGACACCATGACATAAATCAGCCCCAGCATTTT. Residues: CASSLGPQGHHDINQPQHF.

This clonotype was found many times. This chain joins TRBV19 and TRBJ1-2; 9 bases are a match to TRBD1. Germline trimming cut 4 bases from V and 4 bases from J; bases unmatched to any gene: 10. Germline CDR1 and CDR2: LNHDA and SQIVND (reference sequence). The CDR3 runs to 16 residues. In DNA form, the CDR3 reads TGTGCCAGTAGTAACCGGACAGGGGACGGTGGCTATGGCTACACCTTC. Amino acids: CASSNRTGDGGYGYTF.

The V and J genes are TRBV12-3 or TRBV12-4 and TRBJ1-6; the match to TRBD1 covers 7 bases. The CDR3 is made up of 14 amino acids. Unmatched junction bases numbered 9, after V lost 6 bases and J lost 10 bases. The CDR3 region has the DNA TGTGCCAGCAGCCCTGGAGGGGGCTACTCACCCCTCCACTTT. Translation gives CASSPGGGYSPLHF.

The chain is built from TRBV7-8 and TRBJ1-6; 9 bases agree with TRBD1. Unmatched junction bases numbered 7, after V lost 5 bases and J lost 8 bases. CDR1 and CDR2 (germline): SGHVS, FQNEAQ. This CDR3 is 15 amino acids long. CDR3: CASSTEDRGDSPLHF. The CDR3 bases are TGTGCCAGCAGCACGGAGGACAGGGGTGATTCACCCCTCCACTTT.

The chain recombines TRBV2 with TRBJ1-2; 7 positions agree with TRBD1. V lost 4 bases and J lost 4; bases outside the gene matches: 9. This CDR3 spans 15 amino acids. Germline values: CDR1 SNHLY, CDR2 FYNNEI. For the CDR3, the DNA is TGTGCCAGCAGTGTGATAAGAACAGGGGTCTATGGCTACACCTTC. Translated, it gives CASSVIRTGVYGYTF.

This clonotype has a count of ten or more. V and J are TRBV29-1 and TRBJ2-2, with D hard to call. The CDR3 loop spans 12 amino acids. Germline values: CDR1 SQVTM, CDR2 ANQGSEA. V lost 3 bases, J lost 1 base, and 3 bases lay in between. CDR3 region: CSVDRNTGELFF. Here the CDR3 DNA reads TGCAGCGTTGATAGGAACACCGGGGAGCTGTTTTTT.

The rearrangement joins TRBV15 to TRBJ1-1; 7 bases are a match to TRBD1. The CDR3 runs to 17 residues. Per germline, CDR1 LNHNV and CDR2 YYDKDF (reference sequence). Trimming removed 5 bases from V and 2 bases from J; junction bases left unmatched: 14. DNA for the CDR3: TGTGCCACCAGCGCCCGTCGGCGTGGGACAGCTAACACTGAAGCTTTCTTT. Encoded protein: CATSARRRGTANTEAFF.

This clonotype came up many times. The chain joins TRBV29-1 to TRBJ2-1; 10 nucleotides align to TRBD2. Germline V gene lookup returns CDR1 SQVTM and CDR2 ANQGSEA. This CDR3 is built from 17 residues. Trimming removed 1 base from V and 4 bases from J; junction bases left unmatched: 10. CDR3 nucleotide sequence: TGCAGCGTTGAAGGACTAGCGGGTGGATTGACTTACAATGAGCAGTTCTTC. Translation gives CSVEGLAGGLTYNEQFF.

V usage is TRBV28 and J usage is TRBJ2-7; D is unresolved. Germline V gives CDR1 MDHEN, CDR2 SYDVKM. V shed 4 bases and J shed 6 bases, with 13 bases lying between them. The CDR3 has 13 amino acids. Here the CDR3 DNA reads TGTGCCAGCAGTTCTACCCGGTGGGGCGAGCAGTACTTC. It encodes CASSSTRWGEQYF.

This clonotype was found many times. The chain carries TRBV20-1 and TRBJ2-7, with TRBD1 identical over 7 bases. Germline V lookup: CDR1 DFQATT, CDR2 SNEGSKA (reference sequence). After removal of 4 bases from V and 2 bases from J, the junction contained 2 bases not matched to a gene. CDR3 size: 12 residues. DNA of the CDR3: TGCAGTGCTAACCAGGGGGCCTACGAGCAGTACTTC. Translation: CSANQGAYEQYF.

This clonotype was seen repeatedly, ten times or more. The chain couples TRBV11-2 to TRBJ2-5; D is unresolved. V was clipped by 5 bases and J by 1 base, with 11 bases between them. The CDR3 is 14 residues long. CDR1 is SGHAT, CDR2 FQNNGV, per germline. Written as DNA, the CDR3 is TGTGCCAGCAGCCTGGCTTCCCGCCAAGAGACCCAGTACTTC. Translation gives CASSLASRQETQYF. Variable domain in full (rest from reference TRBV11-2 and TRBJ2-5): EAGVAQSPRYKIIEKRQSVAFWCNPISGHATLYWYQQILGQGPKLLIQFQNNGVVDDSQLPKDRFSAERLKGVDSTLKIQPAKLEDSAVYLCASSLASRQETQYFGPGTRLLVL.

This clonotype was observed a few times. This chain's CDR3 is CASTGRRGVTEAFF. The CDR3, as DNA: TGTGCCAGCACCGGGCGACGCGGAGTGACTGAAGCTTTCTTT. The chain joins TRBV6-2 or TRBV6-3 to TRBJ1-1; D is uncertain. V lost 7 bases to trimming and J lost 5 bases, with 17 bases between them. The CDR3 extends over 14 amino acids. Germline V gives CDR1 MNHEY, CDR2 SVGEGT.

This clonotype was recorded a few times. The rearrangement links TRBV27 to TRBJ1-2; D remains unclear. The CDR3 has 11 amino acids. The V gene lost 8 bases and the J gene lost 3 bases, with 7 bases spanning the gap. Germline assignment: CDR1 MNHEY and CDR2 SMNVEV (reference sequence). Here the CDR3 reads CASGWDYGYTF. The CDR3 DNA reads as TGTGCCAGCGGTTGGGACTATGGCTACACCTTC.

In its sample, this clonotype was seen many times. The CDR3 DNA follows: TGTGCCAGCAGCCCAATAACTGAGATTGGGGGCTACACCTTC. Its translation: CASSPITEIGGYTF. The chain recombines TRBV7-6 with TRBJ1-2, with D uncertain. Germline CDR1 reads SGHVS; CDR2 reads FNYEAQ. Trimming stripped 5 bases from V and 8 bases from J, with 18 bases between. This CDR3 has 14 amino acids.

This clonotype turned up a few times. The CDR3 spells CSVGATGSLRSEQYF. Here the CDR3 DNA reads TGCAGCGTTGGGGCGACAGGGTCCCTCAGAAGTGAGCAGTACTTC. The genes are TRBV29-1 and TRBJ2-7; TRBD1 aligns across 7 bases. In germline, CDR1 is SQVTM, CDR2 ANQGSEA. The junction had 16 bases not matched to a gene; V was cut back by 4 bases and J by 7 bases. The CDR3 spans 15 residues.

This chain connects TRBV11-2 to TRBJ2-3; D call uncertain. The CDR3 runs to 12 residues. The V gene's germline CDR1 is SGHAT and CDR2 FQNNGV. V lost 6 bases and J 4 bases, leaving 8 bases between the germline ends. This CDR3 reads CASRVNPDTQYF. The DNA for the CDR3 is TGTGCCAGCAGGGTAAATCCAGATACGCAGTATTTT.

This clonotype was counted only a few times. This chain uses TRBV27 with TRBJ2-1, with D possibly matching TRBD1 (5 bases). CDR1 is MNHEY and CDR2 is SMNVEV in the germline V gene (reference sequence). This CDR3 has 13 amino acids. Trimming shortened V by 8 bases and J by 9 bases, and 17 bases separated the two germline ends. The CDR3 DNA reads TGTGCCAGCGGCGCAGGGTCCGCCCCTGAGCAGTTCTTC. It encodes CASGAGSAPEQFF.

The table lists this clonotype with a few counts. The chain joins TRBV10-2 to TRBJ1-1, with D unclear. CDR1 and CDR2 (germline): WSHSY, SAAADI. There are 15 residues in the CDR3. Trimming removed 1 base at V and 2 bases at J, with 11 bases between. The CDR3 protein is CASSEFRLSNTEAFF. CDR3 in DNA: TGCGCCAGCAGTGAGTTCCGGCTCTCAAACACTGAAGCTTTCTTT.

This clonotype was counted at least ten times. Written as DNA, the CDR3 is TGCAGTGCTAGCACCGGGACAGGGGTATCCACTGGAAACACCATATATTTT. It encodes CSASTGTGVSTGNTIYF. This chain connects TRBV20-1 to TRBJ1-3; the match to TRBD1 covers 10 bases. The CDR3 covers 17 residues. The V and J ends lost 3 bases and 2 bases, in that order; junction bases with no gene match: 10. Germline V gene data show CDR1 as DFQATT and CDR2 as SNEGSKA (reference sequence).

Concerning this clonotype: This sequence may be a read error, since a much larger clone differs from it by one base. The V gene is TRBV3-1, the J gene TRBJ2-7; D unclear. V was cut by 0 bases and J by 4 bases, with 1 base left in between. There are 11 residues in the CDR3. Looked up from germline, CDR1 is LGHDT and CDR2 is YNNKEL (reference sequence). CDR3 amino acids: CASSQDYEQYF. The CDR3 nucleotides are TGTGCCAGCAGCCAAGATTACGAGCAGTACTTC.

This clonotype has ten or more counts. The chain employs TRBV11-2 and TRBJ2-7, with a tentative D call TRBD1 (6 bases). The CDR3 spans 13 residues. Germline CDR1 reads SGHAT; CDR2 reads FQNNGV. V lost 5 bases and J lost 3, with 11 bases in between. For the CDR3, the DNA is TGTGCCAGCAGCGCCCAACAGGGCTACGAGCAGTACTTC. Encoded protein: CASSAQQGYEQYF.

This clonotype has at least ten counts. J is TRBJ1-1 and V is TRBV10-3; the match to TRBD1 covers 10 bases. The CDR3 consists of 13 residues. The V gene's germline CDR1 is ENHRY and CDR2 SYGVKD. V gave up 6 bases and J gave up 3 bases; unmatched junction bases: 1. In DNA form, the CDR3 reads TGTGCCATCAGGGGGACAGGGGACACTGAAGCTTTCTTT. Translated: CAIRGTGDTEAFF.

The V and J genes are TRBV6-2 or TRBV6-3 and TRBJ1-1; D is ambiguous. This CDR3 has 14 residues. CDR1 is MNHEY and CDR2 is SVGEGT in the germline V gene. V gave up 2 bases and J gave up 1 base, with 8 bases separating them. CDR3 sequence: CASSYMAPNTEAFF. Written as DNA, the CDR3 is TGTGCCAGCAGTTACATGGCACCGAACACTGAAGCTTTCTTT.

Only a few counts were recorded for this clonotype. The chain is built from TRBV18 and TRBJ2-3; D may be TRBD1 (6 bases). V lost 4 bases and J lost 3, with 11 bases in between. Per germline, CDR1 KGHSH and CDR2 LQKENI. The CDR3 spans 14 residues. The CDR3 coding sequence is TGTGCCAGCTCACTACTAACAGGGACAGATACGCAGTATTTT. It codes for CASSLLTGTDTQYF.

This clonotype was seen ten or more times. The chain recombines TRBV5-6 with TRBJ2-1; D is ambiguous. CDR1 is SGHDT and CDR2 is YYEEEE in the germline V gene. The CDR3 is 13 amino acids. V was clipped by 5 bases and J by 8 bases, with 14 bases between them. CDR3 sequence: CASRPYSIHEQFF. The CDR3 nucleotides read TGTGCCAGCAGACCCTACAGTATACATGAGCAGTTCTTC.